This paragraph reports one T cell receptor (beta chain). The antigen is unknown. This entry is derived from a study of early T cells in non-severe SARS-CoV-2 infection. Findings of the study overall: Anti-spike CD8 specificities were favored by VDJdb matching, whose results missed private and CD4 specificities.

Individual cDNA molecules carried attached unique molecular identifiers. TCRdb reprocessed the 5' RACE reads via MiXCR and lists one record per CDR3 protein. The sample records approximately 30,000 distinct CDR3 sequences, around 7% being singletons. This CDR3 spans 13 amino acids. Trimming stripped 0 bases from V and 6 bases from J, with 6 bases between. The germline CDR1 and CDR2 sequences are KGHSH and LQKENI. The material was whole blood, obtained at baseline. The sequence was collected from an adult who was a healthcare worker with PCR-confirmed SARS-CoV-2 infection or an uninfected control (not recorded which). The chain recombines TRBV18 with TRBJ2-1; D is uncertain. This CDR3 is CASSPPGSNEQFF. DNA of the CDR3: TGTGCCAGCTCACCACCGGGTTCCAATGAGCAGTTCTTC. Variable domain in full (rest from reference TRBV18 and TRBJ2-1): NAGVMQNPRHLVRRRGQEARLRCSPMKGHSHVYWYRQLPEEGLKFMVYLQKENIIDESGMPKERFSAEFPKEGPSILRIQQVVRGDSAAYFCASSPPGSNEQFFGPGTRLTVL.